These T cell receptor beta chains were read from a single sample in a study of cytomegalovirus exposure and HLA in healthy donors. Sequenced by immunoSEQ multiplex PCR; TCRdb stores in-frame clones only, minus some. Among tens of thousands of clones listed, around 80% were seen once. The sequenced material came from PBMCs. These receptors were collected from a man aged 35-49 years in good health and CMV-seronegative. Each CDR3 is given with its conserved first and last residue. Fields, in order: J gene, V gene, clone size, CDR3 protein. Expanded clones are given a class, and other clones once, few, many or no size at all.

>TRBJ2-5|TRBV5-6|-
CASSVPGTGEWGTQYF
>TRBJ2-3|TRBV5-1|-
CASSPGQGGDTQYF
>TRBJ2-3|TRBV9|-
CASSPVGGSSTDTQYF
>TRBJ1-3|TRBV6-9|few
CASSSCLNTIYF
>TRBJ1-1|TRBV25-1|-
CASSSYTEAFF
>TRBJ2-3|TRBV10-2|-
CASKTSGTDTQYF
>TRBJ2-5|TRBV6-1|-
CASTRSGGFQETQYF
>-|TRBV5-1|-
CASSGRLGGSSYEQYF
>TRBJ1-2|TRBV7-2|-
CASSTGRGSGYTF
>TRBJ2-3|TRBV28|few
CASRIAGWGRGTDTQYF
>TRBJ2-5|TRBV5-1|-
CASSLREGDREGGKTQYF
>TRBJ2-2|TRBV29-1|-
CSVEGGLAGGITGELFF
>TRBJ2-1|TRBV21-1|-
CASSKPGLAGGAEGNEQFF
>TRBJ2-2|TRBV7-6|-
CASSNYRERGTGELFF
>TRBJ2-2|TRBV18|once
CASSLQQGAMDTGELFF
>TRBJ2-7|TRBV6-5|-
CASSTGGQSVKQYF
>TRBJ2-7|TRBV9|-
CASGRGTGGTYEQYF
>TRBJ2-2|TRBV5-1|-
CASSLLQATAGELFF
>TRBJ1-2|TRBV4-1|-
CASSQSRQTGGFLYGYTF
>TRBJ2-1|TRBV5-1|-
CASSLTPGTSGYNEQFF
>TRBJ2-7|TRBV5-1|-
CASSLTGSSYEQYF
>TRBJ2-3|TRBV2|-
CASRGNYDQGLMYF
>TRBJ1-6|TRBV7-2|-
CASSLVGTGNSPLHF
>TRBJ2-5|TRBV4-1|-
CASSQGYRERETQYF
>TRBJ1-5|TRBV29-1|-
CSVSTGPNRPQHF
>TRBJ2-5|TRBV7-6|-
CASSSPGLDATQYF
>TRBJ2-7|TRBV11-2|once
CASSFSGSSPLSYEQYF
>TRBJ2-3|TRBV2|-
CASSELLTTDTQYF
>TRBJ1-2|TRBV5-6|-
CASRRTGGAFGYTF
>TRBJ1-1|TRBV4-1|-
CASSQERGNTEAFF
>TRBJ2-3|TRBV11-2|-
CASSFGDRFSSDTQYF
>TRBJ2-7|TRBV11-1|-
CASSPWAYYRDYEQYF
>TRBJ2-7|TRBV7-2|-
CASSQGLAGGEEQYF
>TRBJ1-6|TRBV27|-
CASSLDRGNSPLHF
>-|TRBV18|once
CASSPRGSEGYSYEQYF
>TRBJ1-1|TRBV27|-
CASSLYGTGSAFF
>TRBJ2-1|TRBV5-4|-
CATGTYKRGGNEQFF
>TRBJ1-1|TRBV27|few
CASSLGQYTEAFF
>TRBJ2-1|TRBV6-5|-
CASSQGQGSYNEQFF
>TRBJ1-5|TRBV7-8|-
CASSLAPPGVGQWPQHF
>TRBJ2-1|TRBV27|-
CASSFQQGEFSYNEQFF